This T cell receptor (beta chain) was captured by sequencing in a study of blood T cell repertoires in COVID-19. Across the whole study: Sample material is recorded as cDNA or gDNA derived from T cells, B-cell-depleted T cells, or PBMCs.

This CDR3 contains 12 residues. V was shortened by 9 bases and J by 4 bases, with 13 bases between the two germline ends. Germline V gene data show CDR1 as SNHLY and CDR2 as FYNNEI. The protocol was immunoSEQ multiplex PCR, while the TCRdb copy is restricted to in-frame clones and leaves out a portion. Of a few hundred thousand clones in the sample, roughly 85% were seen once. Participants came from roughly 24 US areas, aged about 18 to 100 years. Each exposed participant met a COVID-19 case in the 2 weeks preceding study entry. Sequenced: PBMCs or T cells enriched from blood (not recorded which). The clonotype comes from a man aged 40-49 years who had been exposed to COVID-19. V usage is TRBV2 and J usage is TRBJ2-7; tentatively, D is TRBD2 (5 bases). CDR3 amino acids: CASGPSSYEQYF. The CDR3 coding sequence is TGTGCCAGTGGGCCTAGCTCATACGAGCAGTACTTC.